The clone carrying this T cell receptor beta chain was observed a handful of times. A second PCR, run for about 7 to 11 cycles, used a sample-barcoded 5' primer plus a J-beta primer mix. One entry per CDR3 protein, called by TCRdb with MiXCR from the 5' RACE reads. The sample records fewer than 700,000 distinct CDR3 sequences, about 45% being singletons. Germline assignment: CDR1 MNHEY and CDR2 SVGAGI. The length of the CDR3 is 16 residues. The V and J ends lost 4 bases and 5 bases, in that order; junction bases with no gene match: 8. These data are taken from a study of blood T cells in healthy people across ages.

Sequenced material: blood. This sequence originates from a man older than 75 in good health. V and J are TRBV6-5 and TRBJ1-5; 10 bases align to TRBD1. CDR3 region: CASSLPSGTGDQPQHF. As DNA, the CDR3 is TGTGCCAGCAGTTTACCTTCCGGGACAGGGGATCAGCCCCAGCATTTT.